Given below is one TCR beta chain in context. The clone's antigen remains unknown. Nothing much larger sits one base from this clone, and base qualities are not available. This sample's time point label indicates: baseline before first vaccination. Vaccinee samples were obtained from the UK trials COV001 and COV002, which included a single-blind randomized controlled phase 2/3 trial of AZD1222 (ChAdOx1 nCoV-19) in healthy adults. Trial participant PBMC samples were collected at day 0 and day 28 after the second dose for TCRbeta chain sequencing. The sample originates from a study of T cell responses to AZD1222 COVID-19 vaccine (dated by TCRdb to about 2021). In the study overall: AZD1222 recipients whose second dose came at about 4 weeks and those whose second dose came at about 12 weeks were combined into one group, since spike-specific TCR depth and breadth did not differ between the two schedules. A total of about 240 trial participants underwent TCR sequencing, of whom 200 to 220 received two doses of AZD1222 and around 26 received two doses of the MenACWY control vaccine. Trial participants were enrolled by age into subgroups of 18-55, 56-69 and 70-plus years, and around 150, 28 and 57 TCR-sequenced participants, respectively, were included in these subgroups. Paper-wide results and their limitations: The 56-69-year group was small, and its depth increase did not reach significance, likely because of low power. Because no samples from the day 14 peak response were available, repertoires could be characterized only after the peak T cell response. Conclusions about previously exposed vaccinees are limited because only six or seven AZD1222 recipients were SARS-CoV-2 seropositive at baseline. Participants were mostly white British, with more females than males. The authors suggested clonal diversity may have been underestimated. A significant rise in spike-specific TCR breadth and depth was observed after two AZD1222 doses relative to day 0 and relative to MenACWY recipients. CD4 TCRs associated with the vaccine covered the entire spike protein, and the dominant responses were in regions 160-218 and 743-854. Epitopes outside the regions mutated in the B.1.351 and B.1.1.7 variants were reportedly recognized by nearly half of the unique spike-specific TCRs.

From a lookup of the germline V gene, CDR1 and CDR2 are SGHTA and FQGNSA. The CDR3 covers 14 residues, taking in both the cysteine and the phenylalanine. Kept here is only the CDR3 DNA, which spans 42 bases and is read in frame from base 1. Cut back by 5 bases and 1 base, the V and J ends lie 11 bases apart. The CDR3 regions of human TCRbeta chains were analyzed by immunosequencing. As for how the authors treated the data: Repertoire TCRs were checked for matches against a reference library of SARS-CoV-2-specific TCRs that had been generated using the MIRA antigen-specificity platform. Breadth was defined as the fraction of unique TCRs that were SARS-CoV-2-associated, and depth was defined as the fraction of total T cells that were SARS-CoV-2-associated. Using the MIRA data, each spike-specific TCR was assigned both to the spike region to which the TCR was reactive and to a CD4 or CD8 class. Log10-transformed breadth and depth values were compared by one-way ANOVA with Sidak's multiple comparisons tests. TCRdb carries this immuneACCESS record with in-frame sequences only. Its versions omit some clonotypes, under half of them owing to an unresolved V gene in the studies checked, with the rest unexplained. V and J calls and clone size are as listed in that table; D and trimming were resolved from the DNA. For this sample the table gives approximately 73,000 clones, of which roughly four fifths were detected only once. The top ten hold around 2.8% of the sample.

This sequence was found in an adult in good health. The sample in question was peripheral blood, obtained on day 0 of AZD1222 vaccination. Recombination joined TRBV7-2 with TRBJ2-5; the D match is possibly TRBD1 or TRBD2, with 5 bases aligned in each. This receptor carries the CDR3 CASSRLGTQETQYF. Read as DNA, the sequence is TGTGCCAGCAGCCGCCTGGGGACCCAAGAGACCCAGTACTTC.